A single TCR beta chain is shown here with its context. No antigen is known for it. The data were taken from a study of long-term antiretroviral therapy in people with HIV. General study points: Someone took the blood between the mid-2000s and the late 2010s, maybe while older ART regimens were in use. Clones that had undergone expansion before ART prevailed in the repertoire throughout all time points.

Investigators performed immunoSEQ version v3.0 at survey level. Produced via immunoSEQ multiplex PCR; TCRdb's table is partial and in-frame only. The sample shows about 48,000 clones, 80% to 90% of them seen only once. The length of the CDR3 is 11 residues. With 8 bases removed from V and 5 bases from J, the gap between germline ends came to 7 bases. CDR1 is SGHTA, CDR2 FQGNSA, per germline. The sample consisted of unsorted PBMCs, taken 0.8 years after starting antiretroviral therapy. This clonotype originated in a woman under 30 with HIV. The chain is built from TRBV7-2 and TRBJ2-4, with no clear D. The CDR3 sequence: CASRLQNIQYF. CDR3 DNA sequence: TGTGCCAGCCGACTCCAAAACATTCAGTACTTC.